These 30 T cell receptor beta chains were all obtained from the same sample, sequenced in a study of blood T cell repertoires in COVID-19. Assay used: immunoSEQ multiplex PCR; TCRdb lists only in-frame clones, some missing. The sample carries 270,000 or so clones, about 89% recorded once. The sequencing sample was made of PBMCs or T cells enriched from blood (not recorded which). The receptors shown here come from a woman aged 18-30 years who had recovered from COVID-19.

The chain is built from TRBV11-3 and TRBJ2-3; weak D call: TRBD2 (7 bases). The CDR3 runs 15 residues. Germline CDR1 is SGHNT and CDR2 is YENEEA. V was trimmed by 6 bases and J by 3 bases, leaving 16 bases between them. In DNA, the CDR3 is TGTGCCAGCAGATGGAGGGGGGGTGGGACAGATACGCAGTATTTT. Translated, it gives CASRWRGGGTDTQYF.

CDR3 in amino acids: CASSVGAGEGTQYF. The CDR3 nucleotides read TGTGCCAGCAGCGTAGGAGCGGGGGAGGGAACGCAGTATTTT. The chain has TRBV9 and TRBJ2-3, with 8 bases aligning to TRBD2. Germline-derived CDR1 and CDR2 are SGDLS and YYNGEE. After removal of 0 bases from V and 9 bases from J, the junction contained 6 bases not matched to a gene. This CDR3 region has 14 residues.

V gene TRBV7-2 combines with J gene TRBJ1-1; no definite D call. There are 15 residues in the CDR3. V lost 5 bases and J 4 bases, leaving 17 bases between the germline ends. CDR1 SGHTA and CDR2 FQGNSA come from the germline V gene. This CDR3 is CASSPTLGGSTEAFF. CDR3 DNA sequence: TGTGCCAGCAGCCCCACCCTAGGTGGGAGCACTGAAGCTTTCTTT. Drawing the rest from reference TRBV7-2 and TRBJ1-1, the complete variable domain is GAGVSQSPSNKVTEKGKDVELRCDPISGHTALYWYRQSLGQGLEFLIYFQGNSAPDKSGLPSDRFSAERTGGSVSTLTIQRTQQEDSAVYLCASSPTLGGSTEAFFGQGTRLTVV.

J is TRBJ1-2 and V is TRBV4-3, with no clear D. V lost 1 base and J lost 5, with 17 bases in between. The germline V gene encodes CDR1 LGHNA and CDR2 YSLEER. This CDR3 is 16 amino acids long. This CDR3 reads CASSQAAMGRRYGYTF. CDR3 bases: TGCGCCAGCAGCCAAGCGGCTATGGGGAGGCGGTATGGCTACACCTTC.

This chain connects TRBV5-5 to TRBJ1-4; 7 bases are shared with TRBD1. This CDR3 contains 14 residues. CDR1 SGHKS and CDR2 YYEKEE come from the germline V gene (reference sequence). The junction had 7 bases not matched to a gene; V was cut back by 3 bases and J by 8 bases. The CDR3 region is CASSSTGQEEKLFF. The CDR3 nucleotides are TGTGCCAGCAGCTCGACAGGGCAGGAGGAAAAACTGTTTTTT.

This clone was picked up one time. V usage is TRBV4-1 and J usage is TRBJ1-1, with 7 bases identical to TRBD1. Germline CDR1 and CDR2: MGHRA and YSYEKL. The V gene end was trimmed by 1 base and the J gene end by 2 bases; junction bases not matched to a gene: 7. This CDR3 spans 16 amino acids. CDR3 DNA: TGCGCCAGCAGCCAAGTCCCGGGACAGAAAAACACTGAAGCTTTCTTT. Amino acids: CASSQVPGQKNTEAFF.

The rearrangement links TRBV7-9 to TRBJ1-2, with TRBD1 matching over 9 bases. The germline V gene encodes CDR1 SEHNR and CDR2 FQNEAQ (reference sequence). The J segment lost 6 bases and the V segment lost 5 bases, leaving 4 bases of the junction unmatched. The CDR3 is 13 amino acids. The CDR3 region has the DNA TGTGCCAGCAGCCCGGACAGGGGAGATGGCTACACCTTC. Translation: CASSPDRGDGYTF.

This chain links TRBV5-1 with TRBJ2-3; D may be TRBD2 (6 bases). The V gene lost 0 bases and the J gene lost 0 bases, with 14 bases spanning the gap. Germline loops: CDR1 SGHRS, CDR2 YFSETQ. CDR3 length equals 17 residues. In DNA, the CDR3 is TGCGCCAGCAGCTTGGAACGTATAGCGGAAAGCACAGATACGCAGTATTTT. Translation: CASSLERIAESTDTQYF.

The rearrangement links TRBV6-5 to TRBJ2-1; the match to TRBD1 covers 8 bases. Trimming cost V 6 bases and J 3 bases; bases outside gene matches: 4. This CDR3 has 14 residues. Germline assignment: CDR1 MNHEY and CDR2 SVGAGI. This CDR3 reads CASRPGTGYNEQFF. Written as DNA, the CDR3 is TGTGCCAGCAGGCCCGGGACAGGCTACAATGAGCAGTTCTTC.

In this sample, this clone turned up once. CDR3 residues: CASSQRDRADTPRDEKLFF. The CDR3, as DNA: TGTGCCAGCAGCCAACGGGACAGGGCGGATACTCCTAGGGATGAAAAACTGTTTTTT. The chain recombines TRBV7-9 with TRBJ1-4, with 9 bases identical to TRBD1. The V gene end was trimmed by 5 bases and the J gene end by 6 bases; junction bases not matched to a gene: 19. Germline loops: CDR1 SEHNR, CDR2 FQNEAQ (reference sequence). There are 19 residues in the CDR3. Combining the CDR3 with reference TRBV7-9 and TRBJ1-4 gives the whole variable domain DTGVSQNPRHKITKRGQNVTFRCDPISEHNRLYWYRQTLGQGPEFLTYFQNEAQLEKSRLLSDRFSAERPKGSFSTLEIQRTEQGDSAMYLCASSQRDRADTPRDEKLFFGSGTQLSVL.

V is TRBV3-1 (or the pseudogene TRBV3-2) and J is TRBJ2-7; unclear D gene. Germline CDR1 LGHDT, CDR2 YNNKEL (reference sequence). V lost 1 base and J 0 bases, leaving 10 bases between the germline ends. This CDR3 contains 15 residues. This CDR3 is CASSQVAAHSYEQYF. The CDR3, as DNA: TGTGCCAGCAGCCAAGTTGCGGCTCACTCCTACGAGCAGTACTTC.

The chain joins TRBV7-9 to TRBJ2-7; 9 nucleotides line up with TRBD1. This CDR3 region has 15 residues. The germline V gene has CDR1 SEHNR and CDR2 FQNEAQ (reference sequence). J lost 3 bases, V lost 5 bases, and 8 bases had no gene match. The CDR3 loop reads CASSKPGQGLYEQYF. In nucleotides, the CDR3 is TGTGCCAGCAGCAAACCGGGACAGGGTCTCTACGAGCAGTACTTC.

This chain links TRBV4-1 with TRBJ2-3; TRBD2 matches 9 bases. The CDR3 loop spans 16 amino acids. The germline V gene encodes CDR1 MGHRA and CDR2 YSYEKL. V shed 2 bases, J shed 0 bases, and the junction held 3 bases outside the gene matches. CDR3: CASSQLAGDSTDTQYF. The CDR3 nucleotides read TGCGCCAGCAGCCAATTAGCGGGGGATAGCACAGATACGCAGTATTTT.

The chain uses TRBV27 and TRBJ2-5; TRBD2 agrees at 15 bases. This CDR3 is built from 17 residues. Germline trimming cut 5 bases from V and 2 bases from J; bases unmatched to any gene: 6. The germline V gene encodes CDR1 MNHEY and CDR2 SMNVEV (reference sequence). CDR3 sequence (DNA): TGTGCCAGCAGTGGCTGGACTAGCGGGGGGGTTCAAGAGACCCAGTACTTC. This gives the protein CASSGWTSGGVQETQYF.

CDR3 in DNA: TGTGCCAGCAGTTATACGACTAGCGGGGCGTCTATGAGCTCCTACAATGAGCAGTTCTTC. Translation: CASSYTTSGASMSSYNEQFF. The V and J genes are TRBV2 and TRBJ2-1, with 11 bases identical to TRBD2. V lost 5 bases and J lost 0; bases outside the gene matches: 15. Germline loops: CDR1 SNHLY, CDR2 FYNNEI. The CDR3 has 20 residues.

This clone was seen a handful of times. The chain has TRBV27 and TRBJ2-7, with D perhaps TRBD1 (6 bases). The CDR3 covers 16 residues. Germline assignment: CDR1 MNHEY and CDR2 SMNVEV (reference sequence). Trimming took off 2 bases at V and 2 bases at J, with 16 bases between the two ends. DNA for the CDR3: TGTGCCAGCAGTTTAGGCATAGGGACATCGACCTACGAGCAGTACTTC. Its protein product is CASSLGIGTSTYEQYF.

The chain links TRBV6-2 or TRBV6-3 to TRBJ2-7, with a weak D call TRBD1 (6 bases). The CDR3 contains 17 residues. The germline CDR1 and CDR2 sequences are MNHEY and SVGEGT. The V end was cut by 5 bases, the J end by 0 bases, with 20 bases between. CDR3 amino acids: CASSNRVWRVNSYEQYF. The CDR3 nucleotides read TGTGCCAGCAGTAACAGGGTTTGGCGGGTGAACTCCTACGAGCAGTACTTC.

This rearrangement joins TRBV6-2 or TRBV6-3 to TRBJ2-3; 12 positions match TRBD2. V dropped 6 bases and J dropped 10; count of bases not matched to a gene: 8. CDR1 and CDR2 from the germline V gene are MNHEY and SVGEGT. This CDR3 contains 14 residues. CDR3 region: CASSRLAGEWAQYF. In nucleotides, the CDR3 is TGTGCCAGCAGCCGACTAGCGGGGGAGTGGGCGCAGTATTTT.

The chain has TRBV19 and TRBJ1-4; TRBD1 matches at 8 bases. The junction had 7 bases not matched to a gene; V was cut back by 9 bases and J by 7 bases. The germline V gene has CDR1 LNHDA and CDR2 SQIVND (reference sequence). This CDR3 is built from 13 residues. The CDR3, as DNA: TGTGCCAGCAAGGACAGGGTGGGTGAAAAACTGTTTTTT. Translated, it gives CASKDRVGEKLFF.

The rearrangement links TRBV30 to TRBJ1-1; TRBD1 agrees at 9 bases. Losses at the gene ends were 5 bases for V and 0 bases for J; bases not matched to a gene: 7. Germline loops: CDR1 GTSNPN, CDR2 SVGIG (reference sequence). This CDR3 spans 15 amino acids. CDR3 sequence: CAWGPGQGMNTEAFF. The CDR3 DNA reads TGTGCCTGGGGGCCCGGACAGGGGATGAACACTGAAGCTTTCTTT.

The chain has TRBV2 and TRBJ2-1, with 8 bases that match TRBD1. The CDR3 spans 14 residues. Per the germline V gene, CDR1 is SNHLY and CDR2 is FYNNEI. Trimming took 1 base from V and 10 from J; bases not matched to a gene: 6. Here the CDR3 reads CASSEGQGAREQFF. Written as DNA, the CDR3 is TGTGCCAGCAGTGAAGGGCAGGGGGCGCGGGAGCAGTTCTTC.

The V call is TRBV28, the J call TRBJ1-3; TRBD1 matches 7 bases. This CDR3 comprises 14 residues. Germline V gene sequence: CDR1 MDHEN, CDR2 SYDVKM. The trim removed 10 bases at V and 8 bases at J, leaving 14 bases unmatched. CDR3 protein: CANRMARQGDTIYF. The DNA of the CDR3 is TGTGCCAACAGAATGGCCCGACAGGGAGACACCATATATTTT.

The chain uses TRBV21-1 and TRBJ1-2; TRBD1, the D gene given by the table, was not confirmed from the DNA. TRBV21-1 is recorded as a pseudogene. This CDR3 comprises 14 residues. CDR3 DNA: TGTGCCAGCAGCAAAGAGGTAGGGGGATTGGGCTACACCTTC. This codes for CASSKEVGGLGYTF.

V gene TRBV4-2 combines with J gene TRBJ1-1; D is uncertain. CDR3 length equals 16 residues. Per germline, CDR1 LGHNA and CDR2 YNFKEQ. V lost 0 bases and J 3 bases, leaving 14 bases between the germline ends. The CDR3 DNA reads TGTGCCAGCAGCCAAGAATTGGAGGGAAGGGACACTGAAGCTTTCTTT. This translates into CASSQELEGRDTEAFF.

The rearrangement uses TRBV7-2 and TRBJ1-3; D gene ambiguous. The CDR3 runs to 11 residues. Germline CDR1 is SGHTA and CDR2 is FQGNSA. V shed 1 base and J shed 9 bases, with 4 bases lying between them. The CDR3 is CASSLGATIYF. CDR3 DNA sequence: TGTGCCAGCAGCTTAGGGGCCACCATATATTTT.

The chain joins TRBV6-5 to TRBJ2-3; 8 nucleotides line up with TRBD1. V was clipped by 7 bases and J by 1 base; unmatched bases: 7. The CDR3 loop spans 15 amino acids. CDR1 and CDR2 from the germline V gene are MNHEY and SVGAGI. CDR3 nucleotides: TGTGCCAGCACCCCGGTGGACAGGGGCACAGATACGCAGTATTTT. Translation gives CASTPVDRGTDTQYF.

The chain couples TRBV6-5 to TRBJ1-6; D remains ambiguous. V dropped 6 bases and J dropped 11 bases, with 20 bases sitting between them. The length of the CDR3 is 15 residues. Germline lookup yields CDR1 MNHEY and CDR2 SVGAGI. The CDR3 sequence: CASSRTNPPPTPLHF. CDR3 nucleotides: TGTGCCAGCAGCCGTACTAACCCTCCCCCGACACCCCTCCACTTT.

The chain is built from TRBV19 and TRBJ1-1, with TRBD1 matching 8 bases. Germline V lookup: CDR1 LNHDA, CDR2 SQIVND (reference sequence). The CDR3 has 15 amino acids. The V gene end was trimmed by 5 bases and the J gene end by 0 bases; junction bases not matched to a gene: 5. The CDR3 bases are TGTGCCAGTAGTGCCCAACAGGGGGTGAACACTGAAGCTTTCTTT. Translating gives CASSAQQGVNTEAFF.

The gene calls are TRBV6-1 and TRBJ2-3, with D unresolved. Germline-derived CDR1 and CDR2 are MNHNS and SASEGT. CDR3 length equals 13 residues. The ends were cut back, 3 bases at V and 3 bases at J, with 7 bases in the middle. The CDR3 here is CASSELRTDTQYF. In nucleotides, the CDR3 is TGTGCCAGCAGTGAGTTGAGGACAGATACGCAGTATTTT.

This clone was counted only a few times. V gene TRBV7-9 combines with J gene TRBJ1-5, with D possibly TRBD1 on 6 matching bases. With 1 base removed from V and 8 bases from J, the gap between germline ends came to 15 bases. Germline V gene data show CDR1 as SEHNR and CDR2 as FQNEAQ (reference sequence). The length of the CDR3 is 15 residues. CDR3 nucleotide sequence: TGTGCCAGCAGCTTAGTGGGGACACCCTCGGAGCCCCAGCATTTT. It translates to CASSLVGTPSEPQHF.